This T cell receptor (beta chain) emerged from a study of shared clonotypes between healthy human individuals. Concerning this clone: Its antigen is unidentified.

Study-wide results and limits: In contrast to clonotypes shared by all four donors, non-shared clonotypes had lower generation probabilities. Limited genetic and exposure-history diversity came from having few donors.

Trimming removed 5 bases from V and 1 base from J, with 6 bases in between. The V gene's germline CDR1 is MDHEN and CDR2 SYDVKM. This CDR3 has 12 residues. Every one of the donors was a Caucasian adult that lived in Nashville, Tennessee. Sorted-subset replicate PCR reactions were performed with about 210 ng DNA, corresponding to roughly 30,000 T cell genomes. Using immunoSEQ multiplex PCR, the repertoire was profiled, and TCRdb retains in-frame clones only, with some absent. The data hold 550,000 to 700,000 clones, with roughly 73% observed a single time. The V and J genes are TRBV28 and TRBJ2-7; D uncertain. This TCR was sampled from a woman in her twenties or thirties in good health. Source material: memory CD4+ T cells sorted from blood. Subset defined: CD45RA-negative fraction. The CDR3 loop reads CASSTRSYEQYF. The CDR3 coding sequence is TGTGCCAGCAGTACGAGGTCCTACGAGCAGTACTTC.